This T cell receptor (delta chain) is drawn from a study of gamma-delta T cells after stem cell transplantation. The sample holds a few counts of this clone. The TCRdb protein comes from a much larger clone and disagrees with this DNA's translation at residue 17, likely due to a read error; the protein given here is derived from the DNA. This CDR3 contains 19 residues. The germline CDR1 and CDR2 sequences are GEAIGNYY and EKD. TCRdb reprocessed the RT-PCR reads using CATT. This sample has 2,500 to 3,000 delta-chain clones, with more than 1.5% found just once. Sequences were obtained from gamma-delta T cells. The receptor comes from a human donor. It is not recorded whose cells these are; they may come from a transplant donor. This chain joins TRDV2 and TRDJ1, with TRDD3 matching 13 bases. CDR3 bases: TGTGCCTGTGACACCGGAGGACTGGGGGATACGCCGTCTGGCGATAAACCCATCTTT. Its protein product is CACDTGGLGDTPSGDKPIF.